This T cell receptor beta chain emerged from a study of T cell changes during pregnancy in multiple sclerosis. J gave up 7 bases and V 0 bases, and 2 bases lay outside the gene matches. The CDR3 spans 14 residues. Germline V gene lookup returns CDR1 GTSNPN and CDR2 SVGIG (reference sequence). Sequenced by immunoSEQ multiplex PCR; TCRdb stores in-frame clones only, minus some. The sample has tens of thousands of clones, roughly 92% seen once. This clonotype was obtained from a female donor with multiple sclerosis, enrolled in a pregnancy study. The specimen comprised peripheral blood, sampled before pregnancy. The J gene is TRBJ2-1, the V gene TRBV30; TRBD2 matches 11 bases. This CDR3 is CAWSVLAGVNEQFF. DNA for the CDR3: TGTGCCTGGAGTGTACTAGCGGGAGTTAATGAGCAGTTCTTC.